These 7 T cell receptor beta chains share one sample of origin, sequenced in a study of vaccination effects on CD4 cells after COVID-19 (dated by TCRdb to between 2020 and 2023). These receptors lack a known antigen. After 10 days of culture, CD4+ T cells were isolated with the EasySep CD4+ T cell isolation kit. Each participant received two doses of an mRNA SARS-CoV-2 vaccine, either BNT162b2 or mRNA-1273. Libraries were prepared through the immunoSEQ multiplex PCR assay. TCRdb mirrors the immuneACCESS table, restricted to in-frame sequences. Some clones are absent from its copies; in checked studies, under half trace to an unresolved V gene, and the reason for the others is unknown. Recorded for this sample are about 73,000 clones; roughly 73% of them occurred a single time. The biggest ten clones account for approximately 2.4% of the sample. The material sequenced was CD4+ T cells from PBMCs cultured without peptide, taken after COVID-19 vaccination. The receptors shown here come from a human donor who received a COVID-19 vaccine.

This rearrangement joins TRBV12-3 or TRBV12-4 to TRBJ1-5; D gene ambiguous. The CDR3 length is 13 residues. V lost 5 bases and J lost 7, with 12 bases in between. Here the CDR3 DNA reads TGTGCCAGCAGTGTTGGCGGCTACCAGCCCCAGCATTTT. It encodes CASSVGGYQPQHF.

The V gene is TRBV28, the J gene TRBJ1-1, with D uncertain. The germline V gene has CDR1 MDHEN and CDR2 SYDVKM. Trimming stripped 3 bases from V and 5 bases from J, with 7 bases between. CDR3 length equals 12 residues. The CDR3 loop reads CASSLTRTEAFF. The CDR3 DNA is TGTGCCAGCAGTTTGACCCGAACTGAAGCTTTCTTT.

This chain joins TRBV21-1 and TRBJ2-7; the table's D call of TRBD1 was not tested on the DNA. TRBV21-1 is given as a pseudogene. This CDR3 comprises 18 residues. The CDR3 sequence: CASSKGENRAGWQYEQYV. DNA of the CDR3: TGTGCCAGCAGCAAAGGGGAAAACAGGGCAGGGTGGCAATACGAGCAGTACGTC.

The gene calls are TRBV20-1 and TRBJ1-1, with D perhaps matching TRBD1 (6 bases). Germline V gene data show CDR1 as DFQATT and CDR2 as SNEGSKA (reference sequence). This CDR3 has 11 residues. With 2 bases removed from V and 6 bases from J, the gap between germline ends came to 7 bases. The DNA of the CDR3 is TGCAGTGCTAGAAGGGGGGCTGAAGCTTTCTTT. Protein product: CSARRGAEAFF.

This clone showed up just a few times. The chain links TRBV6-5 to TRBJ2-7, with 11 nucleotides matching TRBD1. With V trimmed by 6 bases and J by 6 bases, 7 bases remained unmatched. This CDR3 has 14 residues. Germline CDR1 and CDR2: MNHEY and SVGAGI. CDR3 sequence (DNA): TGTGCCAGCAGAGTCCTCGGGACAGGGGGCGAGCAGTACGTC. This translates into CASRVLGTGGEQYV.

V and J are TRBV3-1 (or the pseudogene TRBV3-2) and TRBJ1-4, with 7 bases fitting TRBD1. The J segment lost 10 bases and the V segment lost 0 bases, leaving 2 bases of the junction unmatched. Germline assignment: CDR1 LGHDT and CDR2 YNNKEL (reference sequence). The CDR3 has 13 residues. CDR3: CASSQEGGRKLFF. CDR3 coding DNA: TGTGCCAGCAGCCAAGAAGGGGGCAGAAAACTGTTTTTT.

As DNA, the CDR3 is TGTGCCAGCAGAACGGGGGGGGGCAATCAGCCCCAGCATTTT. It specifies CASRTGGGNQPQHF. The chain has TRBV6-6 and TRBJ1-5, with a possible D match to TRBD1 (5 bases). Trimming shortened V by 6 bases and J by 2 bases, and 11 bases separated the two germline ends. The CDR3 runs to 14 residues. The germline V gene encodes CDR1 MNHNY and CDR2 SVGAGI (reference sequence).